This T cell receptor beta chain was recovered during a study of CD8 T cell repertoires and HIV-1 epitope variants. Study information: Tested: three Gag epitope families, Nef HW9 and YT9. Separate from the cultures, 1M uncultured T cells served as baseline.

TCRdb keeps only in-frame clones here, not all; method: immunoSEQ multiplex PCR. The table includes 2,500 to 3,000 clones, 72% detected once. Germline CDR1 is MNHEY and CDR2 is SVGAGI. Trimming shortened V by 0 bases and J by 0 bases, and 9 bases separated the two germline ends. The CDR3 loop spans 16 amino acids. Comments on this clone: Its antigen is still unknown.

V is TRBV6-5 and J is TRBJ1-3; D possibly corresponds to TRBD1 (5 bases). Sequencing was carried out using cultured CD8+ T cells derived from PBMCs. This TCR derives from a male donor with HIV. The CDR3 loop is CASSYSQGSSGNTIYF. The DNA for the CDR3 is TGTGCCAGCAGTTACTCCCAGGGAAGCTCTGGAAACACCATATATTTT.